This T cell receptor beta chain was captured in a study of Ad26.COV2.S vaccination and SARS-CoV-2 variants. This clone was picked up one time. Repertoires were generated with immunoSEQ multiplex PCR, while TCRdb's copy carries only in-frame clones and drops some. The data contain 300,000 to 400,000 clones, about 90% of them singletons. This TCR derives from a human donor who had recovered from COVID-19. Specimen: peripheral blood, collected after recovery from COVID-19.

The CDR3 coding sequence is TGTGCCAGCAGCCAAGGCCCCCTAGCGGGGGGGCCGGGAGAGACCCAGTACTTC. This encodes CASSQGPLAGGPGETQYF. The genes are TRBV4-2 and TRBJ2-5; 12 bases are shared with TRBD2. CDR3 length: 18 amino acids. Germline-derived CDR1 and CDR2 are LGHNA and YNFKEQ. V lost 1 base, J lost 4 bases, and 10 bases stayed unmatched.